A single T cell receptor beta chain is shown here with its context. What it recognizes is unknown. The sample originates from a study of PD-1 blockade in classical Hodgkin lymphoma. Study outcomes and limitations: Patients newly diagnosed and complete responders had comparable baseline diversity. Reported findings placed baseline TCR diversity lower in newly diagnosed patients (compared with healthy donors). Causes of the repertoire differences remain undefined, possibly disease activity or prior therapy.

The table came from immunoSEQ multiplex PCR; TCRdb's copy has only in-frame clones and leaves some out. This sample has roughly 150,000 clones, with around 84% found just once. Every patient relapsed after autologous stem cell transplantation, and brentuximab vedotin exposure varied. Complete response, partial response or progressive disease constituted the best response categories observed. The clonotype comes from a human donor with classical Hodgkin lymphoma. Sample: peripheral blood mononuclear cells (PBMCs), taken before the second cycle of nivolumab.

In DNA form, the CDR3 reads TGTGCCAGCAGCTTGGGCCTAGCGGGGTTTAATGAGCAGTTCTTC. Protein product: CASSLGLAGFNEQFF. The gene calls are TRBV11-2 and TRBJ2-1; TRBD2 matches 9 bases. The CDR3 has 15 amino acids. Trimming cost V 3 bases and J 7 bases; bases outside gene matches: 7. Germline values: CDR1 SGHAT, CDR2 FQNNGV.